A selection of T cell receptor beta chains follows, all from one sample in a study of naive and memory T cell subsets. TCRdb re-derived calls from the UMI-ligation and nested PCR reads in MiXCR, one entry per CDR3 protein. The sample consists of approximately 140,000 distinct CDR3 sequences, approximately 15% of them appearing once. Specimen: naive CD4+ T cells from blood. All receptors derive from a human donor in good health. Each CDR3 is given with its conserved first and last residue. Size tells how often a clone was seen (once, few, many) or the class of an expanded clone, and some rows leave it out.

NA,TRBV6-5,11,TRBJ2-5,CASSSVETQYF
NA,TRBV19,14,TRBJ2-2,CASSISWNTGELFF
few,TRBV7-2,12,TRBJ2-1,CASSLYYNEQFF
NA,TRBV20-1,13,TRBJ1-2,CSALRGRMDGYTF
NA,TRBV28,14,TRBJ1-5,CASDGYKNNQPQHF
many,TRBV6-5,14,TRBJ2-5,CASGGLAAQETQYF
NA,TRBV28,15,TRBJ1-5,CASSSAAREDQPQHF
NA,TRBV6-1,16,TRBJ1-5,CASRWTRQISNQPQHF
NA,TRBV6-2/TRBV6-3,15,TRBJ2-1,CASINRDSHYNEQFF
NA,TRBV7-2,13,TRBJ2-2,CASSLEVPGELFF
few,TRBV29-1,13,TRBJ2-1,CSVVTSGYNEQFF
NA,TRBV20-1,14,TRBJ1-2,CSARADYEGGGYTF
few,TRBV20-1,11,TRBJ2-7,CSAPGAGEQYF
many,TRBV19,13,TRBJ2-7,CASSMGQIYEQYF
NA,TRBV5-8,14,TRBJ2-7,CASSLGAAYYEQYF
NA,TRBV29-1,13,TRBJ2-7,CSVRGQSLSEQYF
few,TRBV5-1,11,TRBJ1-1,CASGLGTEAFF
NA,TRBV3-1,14,TRBJ2-3,CASSQDDRGDTQYF
few,TRBV5-6,17,TRBJ2-7,CASSWERGLGLTYEQYF
many,TRBV20-1,15,TRBJ2-3,CSARTPSGRADTQYF
NA,TRBV7-2,15,TRBJ1-1,CASSLEAWGGTEAFF
NA,TRBV2,13,TRBJ2-3,CASSLTPENTQYF
NA,TRBV20-1,13,TRBJ2-3,CSESSGSTDTQYF
few,TRBV6-6,13,TRBJ1-2,CASSRDSDYGYTF
NA,TRBV11-2,12,TRBJ2-3,CASSQRQDTQYF
NA,TRBV24-1,16,TRBJ2-3,CATSDRTGASTDTQYF
few,TRBV6-5,14,TRBJ1-1,CASSYRAGDTEAFF
few,TRBV4-2,14,TRBJ2-3,CASSQVSDTDTQYF
few,TRBV4-1,17,TRBJ2-1,CASSPDPGTGPYNEQFF
many,TRBV5-1,18,TRBJ2-5,CASSLVQGNFHGEETQYF
few,TRBV5-1,17,TRBJ2-3,CASSLRARGGGTDTQYF
NA,TRBV28,15,TRBJ2-7,CASSLGSGRFYEQYF
NA,TRBV6-6,14,TRBJ1-1,CASSYLQKNTEAFF
few,TRBV20-1,13,TRBJ2-7,CSASGTGGAEQYF
NA,TRBV18,13,TRBJ2-7,CASSPQALYEQYF
NA,TRBV18,12,TRBJ2-7,CASSQEVGEQYF
few,TRBV4-1,15,TRBJ2-1,CASSQLGAFRNEQFF
NA,TRBV6-5,16,TRBJ1-6,CASSYGHGQANSPLHF
few,TRBV20-1,18,TRBJ2-2,CSAREPEYGQGNTGELFF
NA,TRBV7-9,15,TRBJ1-4,CASSLQDSTNEKLFF
few,TRBV2,15,TRBJ1-5,CASGGEGDRNQPQHF
NA,TRBV10-3,16,TRBJ2-7,CAIREQPGRSTLEQYF
few,TRBV29-1,13,TRBJ1-4,CSVPGQGNEKLFF
many,TRBV10-3,15,TRBJ2-1,CAISQLALSYNEQFF
few,TRBV6-5,14,TRBJ2-3,CASSYRGPPDTQYF
NA,TRBV10-3,15,TRBJ2-1,CAISEGTSLKDEQFF
few,TRBV7-2,14,TRBJ2-7,CASSLDRGLYEQYF
NA,TRBV10-3,17,TRBJ2-3,CAISESRTSGRADTQYF
NA,TRBV24-1,12,TRBJ2-7,CATGQGSYEQYF
few,TRBV2,13,TRBJ2-1,CASSELGGNEQFF
NA,TRBV19,16,TRBJ2-1,CASSIGPYGSSNEQFF
few,TRBV5-1,17,TRBJ2-5,CASSLAEAGGFGETQYF
NA,TRBV5-1,18,TRBJ2-7,CASSLGKGLQMSSYEQYF
NA,TRBV11-2,14,TRBJ1-6,CASSLGPTLSPLHF
NA,TRBV11-2,15,TRBJ2-1,CASRPTSGSFDEQFF
NA,TRBV28,17,TRBJ2-3,CASRTKRAGYAADTQYF
many,TRBV5-1,12,TRBJ2-1,CASSSNYNEQFF
NA,TRBV5-1,13,TRBJ2-7,CASSLDNSYEQYF
many,TRBV12-3/TRBV12-4,14,TRBJ2-1,CASTPLPANTEQFF